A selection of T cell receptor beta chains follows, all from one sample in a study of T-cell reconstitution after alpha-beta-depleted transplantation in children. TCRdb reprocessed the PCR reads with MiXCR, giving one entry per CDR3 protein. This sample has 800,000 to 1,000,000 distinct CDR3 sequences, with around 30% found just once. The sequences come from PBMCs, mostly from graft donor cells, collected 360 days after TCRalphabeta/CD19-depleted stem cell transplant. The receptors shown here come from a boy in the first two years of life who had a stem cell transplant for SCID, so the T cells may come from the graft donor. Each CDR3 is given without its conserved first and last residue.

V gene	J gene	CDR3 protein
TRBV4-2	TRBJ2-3	ASSHGTGGGTSTDTQY
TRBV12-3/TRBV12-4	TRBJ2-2	ASRHLGGELF
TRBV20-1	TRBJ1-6	SAPEGRDNSPLH
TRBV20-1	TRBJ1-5	SASPRGDQPQH
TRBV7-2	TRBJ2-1	ASSLFGFGSYNEQF
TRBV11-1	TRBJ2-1	ASSLGDRVWSYNEQF
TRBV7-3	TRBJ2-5	ASSRGLKETQY
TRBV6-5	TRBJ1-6	ASSYGPGKGNSPLH
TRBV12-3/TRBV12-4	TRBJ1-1	ASSRDRGGAF
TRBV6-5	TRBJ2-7	ASSYARGLLNHYEQY
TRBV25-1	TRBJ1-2	ASSEHRTGYIDGYT
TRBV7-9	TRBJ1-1	ASIPPGESRWTEAF
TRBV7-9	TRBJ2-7	ASSLTSGGIHEQY
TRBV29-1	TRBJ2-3	SVEGLAGAIITDTQY